This section outlines one T cell receptor (beta chain) sequence together with its context. Assay used: immunoSEQ multiplex PCR; TCRdb lists only in-frame clones, some missing. The sample consists of over 15,000 clones, 70% to 90% of them appearing once. The CDR3 is 18 amino acids. Trimming cost V 0 bases and J 0 bases, with 17 bases left between them. Per the germline V gene, CDR1 is LNHNV and CDR2 is YYDKDF (reference sequence). These data are taken from a study of blood T cell repertoires in COVID-19. Across the whole study: Nucleic acid was either cDNA or gDNA, and it came from T cells, B-cell-depleted T cells, or PBMCs.

Sequencing input: peripheral blood. The rearrangement joins TRBV15 to TRBJ2-5; maybe TRBD2 (6 bases). The TCR was taken from a human donor in a cohort sampled during active COVID-19. The CDR3 protein is CATSRDALTSVYQETQYF. Written as DNA, the CDR3 is TGTGCCACCAGCAGAGATGCCCTGACTAGTGTGTACCAAGAGACCCAGTACTTC.